Following are 10 T cell receptor beta chains from one sample sequenced in a study of radiation and T cells in renal cell carcinoma. Treatment given: treatment-naive control, cytoreductive nephrectomy. Assay: immunoSEQ multiplex PCR; the TCRdb copy retains only in-frame clones and omits some. The sample has 8,000 to 8,500 clones, approximately 60% seen once; the top ten hold roughly 20%. The material sequenced was tumor tissue, taken from a patient whose treatment was nephrectomy without radiotherapy. These receptors were taken from a man between 60 and 75 years old with renal cell carcinoma.

In its sample, this clone ranks as large. The gene calls are TRBV19 and TRBJ1-1, with 7 positions matching TRBD1. J gave up 11 bases and V 3 bases, and 9 bases lay outside the gene matches. CDR3 size: 13 residues. Per the germline V gene, CDR1 is LNHDA and CDR2 is SQIVND (reference sequence). The CDR3 DNA sequence: TGTGCCAGTAGTATGGATTTTACAGGGGTCGCTTTCTTT. As protein: CASSMDFTGVAFF.

The DNA of the CDR3 is TGCGCCAGCAGCCAAGACGGCGGGAGTCGCTCACCCCTCCACTTT. This translates into CASSQDGGSRSPLHF. The V and J genes are TRBV4-3 and TRBJ1-6; D remains ambiguous. Deletions cut 0 bases from V and 10 bases from J, with 13 bases between. The CDR3 consists of 15 residues. Germline V gene lookup returns CDR1 LGHNA and CDR2 YSLEER.

This clone came up a few times. The rearrangement links TRBV29-1 to TRBJ1-5; tentative D call: TRBD1 (5 bases). V lost 4 bases, J lost 6 bases, and 16 bases lay in between. Per germline, CDR1 SQVTM and CDR2 ANQGSEA. The CDR3 has 14 amino acids. Here the CDR3 DNA reads TGCAGCGTTGGTTCAGGAGGGGTAGGTCAGCCCCAGCATTTT. It codes for CSVGSGGVGQPQHF.

The chain couples TRBV6-6 to TRBJ1-5; D remains ambiguous. Germline V gene data show CDR1 as MNHNY and CDR2 as SVGAGI (reference sequence). The length of the CDR3 is 12 residues. Trimming pared 2 bases from V and 5 bases from J, leaving 4 bases between. The CDR3 reads CASSYVYQPQHF. DNA of the CDR3: TGTGCCAGCAGTTACGTATATCAGCCCCAGCATTTT.

This chain connects TRBV6-4 to TRBJ1-2, with 7 positions matching TRBD1. Germline V gives CDR1 MRHNA, CDR2 SNTAGT. The CDR3 contains 15 residues. Germline trimming cut 7 bases from V and 5 bases from J; bases unmatched to any gene: 13. Written as DNA, the CDR3 is TGTGCCAGCACCCAGGGGGGGCGAGGGGAGTATGGCTACACCTTC. This encodes CASTQGGRGEYGYTF.

This sequence joins TRBV7-6 and TRBJ1-1; no clear D gene. Germline lookup yields CDR1 SGHVS and CDR2 FNYEAQ. CDR3 size: 14 residues. V was clipped by 2 bases and J by 1 base, with 8 bases between them. The CDR3 nucleotides are TGTGCCAGCAGCTTATTAACCGGGAACACTGAAGCTTTCTTT. This sequence encodes CASSLLTGNTEAFF.

The sample holds one count of this clone. The V and J genes are TRBV6-5 and TRBJ1-2; TRBD1 aligns across 8 bases. The CDR3 is 16 residues long. In germline, CDR1 is MNHEY, CDR2 SVGAGI. V lost 2 bases and J lost 2; bases outside the gene matches: 7. The DNA of the CDR3 is TGTGCCAGCAGTTACCTAAGGGCAGGGGGCAACTATGGCTACACCTTC. Amino acids: CASSYLRAGGNYGYTF.

The rearrangement joins TRBV16 to TRBJ1-3; 7 bases map to TRBD1. With V trimmed by 4 bases and J by 4 bases, 4 bases remained unmatched. This CDR3 is 14 amino acids long. Germline values: CDR1 KGHSY, CDR2 FQNENV. The CDR3 nucleotides are TGTGCCAGCAGCCTCGACAGGGCCGGAAACACCATATATTTT. Protein product: CASSLDRAGNTIYF.

This chain uses TRBV13 with TRBJ2-5, with D hard to call. The J call may be in error: the DNA end matches TRBJ2-7 better. This CDR3 has 14 amino acids. CDR1 and CDR2 from the germline V gene are PRHDT and FYEKMQ (reference sequence). The CDR3 sequence is CASSLGRYSYEQYF. The CDR3, as DNA: TGTGCCAGCAGCTTAGGCAGATACTCCTACGAGCAGTACTTC.

The genes are TRBV18 and TRBJ2-3, with D hard to call. Germline-derived CDR1 and CDR2 are KGHSH and LQKENI. The CDR3 has 12 amino acids. Between the trimmed V and J ends, which lost 6 bases and 3 bases, there was a span of 7 bases. CDR3 protein: CASSPRTDTQYF. The CDR3 DNA reads TGTGCCAGCTCCCCCCGGACAGATACGCAGTATTTT.